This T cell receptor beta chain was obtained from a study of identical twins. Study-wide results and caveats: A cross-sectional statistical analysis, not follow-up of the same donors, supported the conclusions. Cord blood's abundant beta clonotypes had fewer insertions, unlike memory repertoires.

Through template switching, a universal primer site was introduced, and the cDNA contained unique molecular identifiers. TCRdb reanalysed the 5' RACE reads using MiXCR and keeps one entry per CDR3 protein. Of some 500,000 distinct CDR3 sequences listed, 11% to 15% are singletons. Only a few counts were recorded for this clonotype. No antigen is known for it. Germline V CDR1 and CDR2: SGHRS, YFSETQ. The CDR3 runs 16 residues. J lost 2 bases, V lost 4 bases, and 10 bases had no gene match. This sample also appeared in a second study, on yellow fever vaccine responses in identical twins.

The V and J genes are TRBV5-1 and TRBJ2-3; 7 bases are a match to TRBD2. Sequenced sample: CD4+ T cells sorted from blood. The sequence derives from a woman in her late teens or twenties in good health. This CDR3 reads CASSLEGRGLTDTQYF. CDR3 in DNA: TGCGCCAGCAGCCTCGAAGGGAGGGGCCTCACAGATACGCAGTATTTT.